This TCR beta chain was sequenced in a study of shared clonotypes between healthy human individuals (TCRdb year 2020). With respect to the entire study: The cohort comprised a couple of women and a few men aged 18 to 49 years. Per donor, three plates each were used for CD4 naive and CD4 memory, two for CD8 naive, and one for CD8 memory. The study deeply sequenced blood TCR repertoires of about five healthy adults to estimate repertoire size and the extent of clonotype sharing between individuals. To increase sequencing depth and limit assay-specific biases, TCR repertoire library preparation and sequencing were carried out by different laboratories using diverse techniques. Leukapheresis yielded between about 0.85 and 10 billion PBMCs per donor.

Donors were healthy HIV-negative adults with no recently reported acute infections or vaccinations. Every donor was a Caucasian adult residing in Nashville, Tennessee, USA. CD4+ T cells were enriched by magnetic negative selection, after which naive cells were positively selected on CD45RA and the negative fraction was taken as the memory subset. Blood was collected by leukapheresis, and PBMCs were isolated by Ficoll-Histopaque density gradient centrifugation and then cryopreserved in liquid nitrogen vapor phase. Purity and quantity of every magnetically sorted T cell population were checked by analytical flow cytometry. Genomic DNA was isolated from every sorted fraction and measured by UV absorbance on a Nanodrop 2000c. Here is what the overall study found, with its caveats: Naive subsets generally had larger estimated clonotype richness than memory subsets did. The genetic and exposure-history diversity represented was limited by the small number of donors. Based on pairwise subsampling, the degree of clonotype sharing among donors was expected to be affected by sequencing depth. Sharing across a handful of donors was observed for 4.5% to 6.5% of naive CD4, about 3.2% of naive CD8, 2.3% of memory CD4, and around 0.4% of memory CD8 clonotypes. Compared with non-shared clonotypes, clonotypes shared by all four sorted-subset donors had higher generation probabilities. Even with the large sequencing depth, rarefaction of the sorted-subset datasets indicated that sequencing was incomplete. Only blood was sampled, and tissue TCR repertoires likely differ from those in blood.

According to the germline V gene, CDR1 reads MNHNS and CDR2 reads SASEGT. The CDR3, cysteine through phenylalanine, is 16 amino acids long. Only the CDR3 DNA is retained, 48 bases long and in frame from the first base. The V end gives up 3 bases and the J end 1 base, leaving 3 bases in the junction not matched to a gene. TCR CDR3 regions were amplified from genomic DNA by multiplex PCR using the deep immunoSEQ assay. Extracted genomic DNA from each cell subset was spread evenly across all wells of several immunoSEQ 96-well plates, with each plate serving as a replicate. For sorted subsets, roughly 200 ng of genomic DNA, equivalent to about 30,000 T cell genomes, went into each replicate PCR. Purified libraries were quantified with a Qubit 3.0 fluorometer, sized on a Bioanalyzer 2100, and re-quantified with the KAPA Library Quantification kit. A separate single-read 150-cycle Illumina NextSeq 550 flow cell was used to sequence each immunoSEQ 96-well plate. The paper's processing steps were these. Because the immunoSEQ output included only junctional sequences and no quality scores, the filtering could not be the same as the filtering used for full-length reads. To assign V/J genes and CDR3, sequences were annotated against IMGT germline references using PyIR, a Python wrapper for IgBLAST v1.9. Any read was removed if the V/J assignment was weak (E-value above 1e-6), the CDR3 was missing, or the read contained stop codons, out-of-frame junctions, or ambiguous translated residues. V3J clonotypes were defined as sequences sharing an identical inferred V gene, J gene, and CDR3 amino acid sequence. To compute the percentage overlap between repertoires, the number of shared unique clonotypes was divided by the size of the smaller repertoire. Three approaches were used to assess repertoire richness: RTK rarefaction, the Chao1 estimator, and Recon v2.1 estimates of unobserved clonotypes. OLGA was used to compute generation probabilities for all TCRbeta clonotypes that the gDNA method yielded from a few donors. Entries here come from immuneACCESS through TCRdb and include only in-frame sequences with V and J called. Some clones fail to appear in such tables; in the studies checked, an unresolved V gene covers under half of the shortfall, and the cause of the remainder is unknown. D and trimming come from the DNA, and the V and J calls and clone size come from that table. The sample profile shows approximately 1,000,000 clones; more than 75% of them were found once. Clones ranked in the top ten supply 0.5% to 0.6% of the sample.

A remark on this clone: Which antigen it targets is not known. No quality values exist for individual bases; no much larger clone is one base distant.

The V and J segments used are TRBV6-1 and TRBJ2-2; 9 bases in the middle match TRBD1. The source material was memory CD4+ T cells from PBMCs. Read against the paper, the sample's cell subset or site label means: CD45RA-negative fraction. This TCR was sampled from a man aged 18 to 35 in good health. Some clones in this sample may be carry-over from other donors' samples. The CDR3 amino acid sequence is: CASSDPGQGNTGELFF. The sequenced DNA is TGTGCCAGCAGTGATCCGGGACAGGGGAACACCGGGGAGCTGTTTTTT.